The 11 T cell receptor beta chains reported below all come from one sample, sequenced in a study of T cells after yellow fever vaccination. TCRdb reprocessed the 5' RACE reads with MiXCR, giving one entry per CDR3 protein. This table has some 500,000 distinct CDR3 sequences, approximately 13% appearing once. Sequencing was performed on PBMCs, taken on the day of the yellow fever booster vaccination. The receptors shown here come from a man between 25 and 39 years old who received the YFV17D yellow fever vaccine.

The chain is built from TRBV10-3 and TRBJ2-1; 8 bases fit TRBD1. CDR1 ENHRY and CDR2 SYGVKD come from the germline V gene. V was clipped by 11 bases and J by 7 bases; unmatched bases: 7. The CDR3 length is 12 residues. The CDR3 is CASQGAGNEQFF. As DNA, the CDR3 is TGTGCCTCTCAGGGGGCTGGGAATGAGCAGTTCTTC.

The J gene is TRBJ2-1, the V gene TRBV20-1, with D maybe TRBD2 (6 bases). Looked up from germline, CDR1 is DFQATT and CDR2 is SNEGSKA (reference sequence). The V gene lost 3 bases and the J gene lost 7 bases, with 22 bases spanning the gap. The CDR3 length is 16 residues. CDR3 DNA: TGCAGTGCTAGGAGTCCCCGAGCGGGTTTGGAGAATGAGCAGTTCTTC. It is translated as CSARSPRAGLENEQFF.

The chain uses TRBV5-6 and TRBJ2-1, with TRBD2 matching over 10 bases. This CDR3 comprises 18 residues. V dropped 4 bases and J dropped 7; count of bases not matched to a gene: 17. The germline V gene has CDR1 SGHDT and CDR2 YYEEEE. Here the CDR3 DNA reads TGTGCCAGCAGCCTCCTAAGGACTAGCGGTAGTAGTTGGAATGAGCAGTTCTTC. Its protein is CASSLLRTSGSSWNEQFF.

The chain combines TRBV6-1 with TRBJ2-1; 10 nucleotides align to TRBD2. V lost 5 bases, J lost 10 bases, and 11 bases stayed unmatched. CDR1 and CDR2 (germline): MNHNS, SASEGT. The CDR3 totals 15 residues. For the CDR3, the DNA is TGTGCCAGCAGTAGGGCTAGCGGGAGTTATGGGGAGCAGTTCTTC. Protein sequence: CASSRASGSYGEQFF.

Only a few counts were recorded for this clonotype. This rearrangement joins TRBV12-3 or TRBV12-4 to TRBJ2-5; either TRBD1 or TRBD2 may supply D (5 bases each). V dropped 7 bases and J dropped 10 bases, with 13 bases sitting between them. This CDR3 has 11 amino acids. CDR3 sequence: CASTASGLQYF. Written as DNA, the CDR3 is TGTGCCAGCACTGCCTCGGGGCTCCAGTACTTC.

This clonotype was seen only a few times. The rearrangement joins TRBV12-3 or TRBV12-4 to TRBJ2-1; D gene ambiguous. The CDR3 loop spans 15 amino acids. V lost 5 bases and J 6 bases, leaving 17 bases between the germline ends. This CDR3 reads CASSPRSTEGNEQFF. CDR3 sequence (DNA): TGTGCCAGCAGTCCCCGCTCGACGGAAGGCAATGAGCAGTTCTTC.

The rearrangement links TRBV5-5 to TRBJ2-1; 12 bases fit TRBD1. V dropped 5 bases and J dropped 7; count of bases not matched to a gene: 7. Germline CDR1 and CDR2: SGHKS and YYEKEE (reference sequence). The CDR3 is made up of 15 amino acids. The CDR3 here is CASSIPGQGANEQFF. CDR3 nucleotide sequence: TGTGCCAGCAGTATACCGGGACAGGGGGCTAATGAGCAGTTCTTC.

This clonotype turned up a few times. The V gene is TRBV4-3, the J gene TRBJ2-7, with D possibly TRBD1 on 5 matching bases. The V and J ends lost 0 bases and 4 bases respectively, with 10 bases between them. CDR3 length equals 14 residues. The V gene's germline CDR1 is LGHNA and CDR2 YSLEER. CDR3 nucleotides: TGCGCCAGCAGCCAAGATTTAGGGGTATACGAGCAGTACTTC. Amino acid sequence: CASSQDLGVYEQYF.

This clonotype showed up just a few times. The genes are TRBV6-2 or TRBV6-3 and TRBJ2-4; 10 bases match TRBD2. Germline CDR1 is MNHEY and CDR2 is SVGEGT. There are 19 residues in the CDR3. J gave up 4 bases and V 4 bases, and 16 bases lay outside the gene matches. CDR3 coding DNA: TGTGCCAGCAGTTTCAGAGCGGGAGGGCAAGGACATTCGAAAAACATTCAGTACTTC. Its protein is CASSFRAGGQGHSKNIQYF.

There are a few counts of this clonotype. J is TRBJ2-3 and V is TRBV7-3; D remains unclear. Germline V CDR1 and CDR2: SGHTA, FQGTGA. V lost 5 bases and J 5 bases, leaving 11 bases between the germline ends. The CDR3 sequence is 13 residues long. The CDR3 coding sequence is TGTGCCAGCAGCAATGGGGTTCAAGATACGCAGTATTTT. It codes for CASSNGVQDTQYF.

This clonotype was seen a few times. The chain combines TRBV30 with TRBJ1-5; possibly TRBD1 for D (6 bases). The V end lost 2 bases, the J end lost 7 bases, and 15 bases lay between the germline ends. CDR1 is GTSNPN and CDR2 is SVGIG in the germline V gene (reference sequence). The CDR3 sequence is 14 residues long. The CDR3 here is CAWSRQQGGQPQHF. DNA for the CDR3: TGTGCCTGGAGTAGGCAACAGGGAGGACAGCCCCAGCATTTT.